The 21 T cell receptor beta chains in this list originate from one sample, sequenced in a study of T cell responses to AZD1222 COVID-19 vaccine. Clones were sequenced by immunoSEQ multiplex PCR, and TCRdb holds only the in-frame ones, with some missing. The sample records roughly 140,000 clones, 90% being singletons. Here the sequenced sample was peripheral blood, taken 28 days after the second AZD1222 dose. The receptor source for this set is an adult who received the AZD1222 COVID-19 vaccine.

This clone showed up just once. This chain joins TRBV3-1 (or the pseudogene TRBV3-2) and TRBJ2-2; D is ambiguous. Germline assignment: CDR1 LGHDT and CDR2 YNNKEL (reference sequence). This CDR3 comprises 13 residues. The V and J ends lost 4 bases and 7 bases respectively, with 10 bases between them. CDR3 DNA sequence: TGTGCCAGCAGCCCTCGACTGGACGGGGAGCTGTTTTTT. Translation: CASSPRLDGELFF.

As regards this clone: Other DNA sequences from this sample encode an identical CDR3 as well. The J gene is TRBJ1-1, the V gene TRBV6-5; the match to TRBD1 covers 8 bases. This CDR3 has 15 residues. J lost 1 base, V lost 3 bases, and 4 bases had no gene match. Germline values: CDR1 MNHEY, CDR2 SVGAGI. The CDR3 sequence is CASSYSGQGNTEAFF. The CDR3 nucleotides are TGTGCCAGCAGTTATTCAGGACAGGGGAACACTGAAGCTTTCTTT.

The CDR3 DNA sequence: TGTGCCAGTAGTACGCGAGGGAGTCAGCCCCAGCATTTT. As protein: CASSTRGSQPQHF. The chain joins TRBV19 to TRBJ1-5; D uncertain. There are 13 residues in the CDR3. Germline V gives CDR1 LNHDA, CDR2 SQIVND (reference sequence). Trimming shortened V by 4 bases and J by 6 bases, and 10 bases separated the two germline ends.

This clone was detected only once. This chain links TRBV5-5 with TRBJ1-2; D is uncertain. Germline V gives CDR1 SGHKS, CDR2 YYEKEE (reference sequence). The V end lost 1 base, the J end lost 4 bases, and 8 bases lay between the germline ends. CDR3 length: 13 residues. The CDR3 protein is CASSLWGSYGYTF. CDR3 sequence (DNA): TGTGCCAGCAGCTTGTGGGGTTCCTATGGCTACACCTTC.

The V gene is TRBV5-5, the J gene TRBJ1-3; 9 bases are shared with TRBD1. Trimming cost V 4 bases and J 10 bases; bases outside gene matches: 6. CDR1 and CDR2 from the germline V gene are SGHKS and YYEKEE (reference sequence). This CDR3 region has 13 residues. CDR3 sequence (DNA): TGTGCCAGCAGCAGGACAGGGGAAGGGACCATATATTTT. Protein sequence: CASSRTGEGTIYF.

The chain recombines TRBV3-1 (or the pseudogene TRBV3-2) with TRBJ2-4; D may be TRBD2 (5 bases). The CDR3 sequence is 17 residues long. Trimming left V 4 bases short and J 0 bases short, with 16 bases between. Germline CDR1 is LGHDT and CDR2 is YNNKEL (reference sequence). This CDR3 is CASSLDFPLLAKNIQYF. The CDR3 coding sequence is TGTGCCAGCAGCCTGGACTTCCCGTTACTAGCCAAAAACATTCAGTACTTC.

The chain has TRBV7-3 and TRBJ2-7; 8 bases match TRBD2. Germline CDR1 SGHTA, CDR2 FQGTGA. This CDR3 region has 14 residues. The junction had 4 bases not matched to a gene; V was cut back by 5 bases and J by 1 base. The CDR3, as DNA: TGTGCCAGCAGCCCTACGGGGGGGTCCTACGAGCAGTACTTC. This translates into CASSPTGGSYEQYF.

The chain couples TRBV27 to TRBJ1-4; D remains unclear. The CDR3 runs 15 residues. Trimming removed 3 bases at V and 3 bases at J, with 11 bases between. Germline values: CDR1 MNHEY, CDR2 SMNVEV (reference sequence). The CDR3 is CASSLRFAANEKLFF. The CDR3 DNA follows: TGTGCCAGCAGTTTGAGGTTCGCGGCTAATGAAAAACTGTTTTTT. The full variable domain, completed using reference TRBV27 and TRBJ1-4, is EAQVTQNPRYLITVTGKKLTVTCSQNMNHEYMSWYRQDPGLGLRQIYYSMNVEVTDKGDVPEGYKVSRKEKRNFPLILESPSPNQTSLYFCASSLRFAANEKLFFGSGTQLSVL.

This clone came up a few times. J is TRBJ1-2 and V is TRBV27, with a weak D call TRBD1 (5 bases). The CDR3 has 12 amino acids. Germline V gene lookup returns CDR1 MNHEY and CDR2 SMNVEV (reference sequence). The germline V and J ends were trimmed by 6 bases and 4 bases, with 9 bases remaining between them. The CDR3 nucleotides are TGTGCCAGCAGGGGGACGGCCTATGGCTACACCTTC. It translates to CASRGTAYGYTF.

The CDR3 protein is CASSTGTRGTGELFF. DNA of the CDR3: TGCGCCAGCAGTACCGGAACCCGAGGTACCGGGGAGCTGTTTTTT. The J gene is TRBJ2-2, the V gene TRBV5-1; D is undetermined. V lost 5 bases, J lost 5 bases, and 16 bases lay in between. The CDR3 length is 15 residues. Per the germline V gene, CDR1 is SGHRS and CDR2 is YFSETQ.

This rearrangement joins TRBV7-9 to TRBJ1-1; D remains ambiguous. This CDR3 contains 14 residues. V was pared by 1 base and J by 5 bases, with 11 bases between. Germline CDR1 is SEHNR and CDR2 is FQNEAQ (reference sequence). CDR3: CASSLDGFGTEAFF. CDR3 in DNA: TGTGCCAGCAGCTTAGACGGTTTTGGGACTGAAGCTTTCTTT.

V and J are TRBV2 and TRBJ1-5; D not resolved. V was pared by 7 bases and J by 9 bases, with 10 bases between. Germline V gene data show CDR1 as SNHLY and CDR2 as FYNNEI. This CDR3 contains 11 residues. The CDR3 bases are TGTGCCAGCACGGGGAATGGGCCCCAGCATTTT. Translated: CASTGNGPQHF.

The chain recombines TRBV15 with TRBJ2-1, with 7 bases that match TRBD2. The CDR3 runs to 12 residues. V shed 0 bases and J 15 bases; nucleotides not matched to a gene: 5. Germline values: CDR1 LNHNV, CDR2 YYDKDF (reference sequence). Written as DNA, the CDR3 is TGTGCCACCAGCAGAGATGGGAGGGGAGCGTTCTTC. Its translation: CATSRDGRGAFF.

The chain is built from TRBV6-5 and TRBJ1-1; 8 nucleotides match TRBD1. The CDR3 is 13 residues long. The V and J ends lost 8 bases and 4 bases, in that order; junction bases with no gene match: 6. CDR1 is MNHEY, CDR2 SVGAGI, per germline. The CDR3 loop is CASRQTGGTEAFF. CDR3 sequence (DNA): TGTGCCAGCCGGCAAACAGGGGGCACTGAAGCTTTCTTT.

This clone was counted between two and nine times. The J gene is TRBJ2-3, the V gene TRBV6-5; the match to TRBD1 covers 7 bases. The germline V gene has CDR1 MNHEY and CDR2 SVGAGI. The CDR3 is 14 amino acids. V lost 2 bases, J lost 1 base, and 0 bases stayed unmatched. The CDR3 sequence is CASSYDRGTDTQYF. CDR3 in DNA: TGTGCCAGCAGTTACGACAGGGGCACAGATACGCAGTATTTT.

This clone was picked up one time. The chain is built from TRBV7-8 and TRBJ2-5; TRBD2 matches at 12 bases. The CDR3 is 17 residues long. V was pared by 5 bases and J by 5 bases, with 12 bases of the junction left unmatched. Germline CDR1 reads SGHVS; CDR2 reads FQNEAQ. CDR3 protein: CASSARASGGAGETQYF. The CDR3 DNA sequence: TGTGCCAGCAGCGCAAGGGCTAGCGGGGGGGCCGGGGAGACCCAGTACTTC.

The chain carries TRBV3-1 (or the pseudogene TRBV3-2) and TRBJ1-5; unclear D gene. The ends were cut back, 0 bases at V and 0 bases at J, with 9 bases in the middle. The CDR3 runs 16 residues. The V gene's germline CDR1 is LGHDT and CDR2 YNNKEL (reference sequence). CDR3 coding DNA: TGTGCCAGCAGCCAAGATACGGGGAATAGCAATCAGCCCCAGCATTTT. This gives the protein CASSQDTGNSNQPQHF.

This chain connects TRBV6-7 to TRBJ1-6; D is undetermined. TRBV6-7 qualifies as an ORF whose function is uncertain. The length of the CDR3 is 13 residues. Trimming took off 3 bases at V and 7 bases at J, with 7 bases between the two ends. The CDR3 reads CASSYNVNSPLHF. CDR3 bases: TGTGCCAGCAGTTATAACGTAAATTCACCCCTCCACTTT.

The V gene is TRBV6-5, the J gene TRBJ2-4; D not resolved. Germline V gene sequence: CDR1 MNHEY, CDR2 SVGAGI. CDR3 size: 11 residues. Between the trimmed V and J ends, which lost 7 bases and 7 bases, there was a span of 8 bases. This CDR3 is CASTGPNIQYF. The CDR3 DNA reads TGTGCCAGCACCGGTCCCAACATTCAGTACTTC.

This chain links TRBV27 with TRBJ2-2; no firm D call. The CDR3 length is 13 residues. CDR1 and CDR2 from the germline V gene are MNHEY and SMNVEV (reference sequence). Between the trimmed V and J ends, which lost 6 bases and 0 bases, there was a span of 5 bases. The CDR3 here is CASRQSNTGELFF. The DNA of the CDR3 is TGTGCCAGCAGGCAGTCGAACACCGGGGAGCTGTTTTTT.

The chain is built from TRBV27 and TRBJ1-1, with TRBD1 matching over 7 bases. Germline trimming cut 7 bases from V and 5 bases from J; bases unmatched to any gene: 4. The CDR3 extends over 12 amino acids. Germline values: CDR1 MNHEY, CDR2 SMNVEV (reference sequence). In DNA, the CDR3 is TGTGCCAGCAAGACAGGGCGGACTGAAGCTTTCTTT. Translated, it gives CASKTGRTEAFF.